This T cell receptor beta chain came from a study of HIV-infected patients and healthy controls. The sample holds many counts of this clonotype. TCRdb redid the calling of the 5' RACE reads with MiXCR, one entry per CDR3 protein. This repertoire shows around 67,000 distinct CDR3 sequences, around 16% found once; its top ten account for about 6%. Trimming shortened V by 2 bases and J by 3 bases, and 8 bases separated the two germline ends. Germline V gives CDR1 SGHRS, CDR2 YFSETQ. This CDR3 spans 14 amino acids. The sequenced material came from CD4+ T cells from blood. V usage is TRBV5-1 and J usage is TRBJ1-4; D is unresolved. This clonotype originated in a human donor in good health. CDR3 residues: CASSFSTPNEKLFF. CDR3 sequence (DNA): TGCGCCAGCAGCTTCTCAACTCCTAATGAAAAACTGTTTTTT. The whole variable domain, remainder taken from reference TRBV5-1 and TRBJ1-4, is KAGVTQTPRYLIKTRGQQVTLSCSPISGHRSVSWYQQTPGQGLQFLFEYFSETQRNKGNFPGRFSGRQFSNSRSEMNVSTLELGDSALYLCASSFSTPNEKLFFGSGTQLSVL.